These T cell receptor beta chains were read from a single sample in a study of identical twins. One entry per CDR3 protein results from TCRdb running MiXCR on the 5' RACE reads. The sample has approximately 890,000 distinct CDR3 sequences; roughly 12% are singletons. These data also featured in a second study, about yellow fever vaccine responses in identical twins.

Sequenced: PBMCs. The receptors stem from a young woman in good health. The CDR3 runs from the conserved cysteine through the conserved F or W. Fields, in order: D gene, V gene, J gene, clone size, CDR3 DNA, CDR3 protein. A D gene is named only where the DNA matches it firmly. The size of a clone is reported for some rows only, either as once, few or many, or as a class for expanded clones.

d_call: TRBD1
v_call: TRBV7-9
j_call: TRBJ2-3
clone_size: NA
cdr3_nt: TGTGCCAGCAGCTTATCCGCCGGGACAGGGGGTTCAGATACGCAGTATTTT
cdr3_aa: CASSLSAGTGGSDTQYF

d_call: NA
v_call: TRBV2
j_call: TRBJ1-2
clone_size: NA
cdr3_nt: TGTGCCAGCAGTGAACCCGGGAGATATGGCTACACCTTC
cdr3_aa: CASSEPGRYGYTF

d_call: TRBD1
v_call: TRBV7-9
j_call: TRBJ2-5
clone_size: NA
cdr3_nt: TGTGCCAGCACCCCCCTCGACAGGGGTGGGACCCAGTACTTC
cdr3_aa: CASTPLDRGGTQYF

d_call: TRBD1
v_call: TRBV11-2
j_call: TRBJ2-7
clone_size: once
cdr3_nt: TGTGCCAGCAGCTTAGGAGGCCTCCGGGACAGGGGCTACGAGCAGTACTTC
cdr3_aa: CASSLGGLRDRGYEQYF

d_call: NA
v_call: TRBV7-9
j_call: TRBJ2-7
clone_size: few
cdr3_nt: TGTGCCAGCAGCTCCGGGTTTCGCGACGAGCAGTACTTC
cdr3_aa: CASSSGFRDEQYF

d_call: NA
v_call: TRBV27
j_call: TRBJ1-5
clone_size: few
cdr3_nt: TGTGCCAGCAGGGCGTCGACGACAGGCAATCAGCCCCAGCATTTT
cdr3_aa: CASRASTTGNQPQHF

d_call: NA
v_call: TRBV5-1
j_call: TRBJ2-5
clone_size: NA
cdr3_nt: TGCGCCAGCAGCTTGGAGTCGGGGATAGCGGAGACCCAGTACTTC
cdr3_aa: CASSLESGIAETQYF

d_call: NA
v_call: TRBV11-3
j_call: TRBJ2-1
clone_size: many
cdr3_nt: TGTGCCAGCACTCCTGACAATGAGCAGTTCTTC
cdr3_aa: CASTPDNEQFF

d_call: NA
v_call: TRBV7-3
j_call: TRBJ2-6
clone_size: NA
cdr3_nt: TGTGCCAGCAGGAAACAACTAGTCTCTGGGGCCAACGTCCTGACTTTC
cdr3_aa: CASRKQLVSGANVLTF

d_call: TRBD2
v_call: TRBV7-9
j_call: TRBJ2-1
clone_size: NA
cdr3_nt: TGTGCCAGCAGCCCGGTGTTTAGCGGGAGCAATGAGCAGTTCTTC
cdr3_aa: CASSPVFSGSNEQFF

d_call: NA
v_call: TRBV2
j_call: TRBJ1-2
clone_size: NA
cdr3_nt: TGTGCCAGCAGTGACGGGCAGCACTATGGCTACACCTTC
cdr3_aa: CASSDGQHYGYTF

d_call: NA
v_call: TRBV4-1
j_call: TRBJ2-2
clone_size: NA
cdr3_nt: TGCGCCAGCAGCCTGGGCGATTTCACCGGGGAGCTGTTTTTT
cdr3_aa: CASSLGDFTGELFF

d_call: TRBD1
v_call: TRBV7-9
j_call: TRBJ2-7
clone_size: many
cdr3_nt: TGTGCCAGCAGCCCTTCCGACAGGGGGCTCTACGAGCAGTACTTC
cdr3_aa: CASSPSDRGLYEQYF

d_call: NA
v_call: TRBV19
j_call: TRBJ2-6
clone_size: NA
cdr3_nt: TGTGCCAGTAGTATAGGGGGTTCGGTCTCTGGGGCCAACGTCCTGACTTTC
cdr3_aa: CASSIGGSVSGANVLTF

d_call: TRBD1
v_call: TRBV11-3
j_call: TRBJ2-7
clone_size: few
cdr3_nt: TGTGCCAGCAGCCAAAAGACAGGGGCGGTGGACGAGCAGTACTTC
cdr3_aa: CASSQKTGAVDEQYF

d_call: NA
v_call: TRBV24-1
j_call: TRBJ2-1
clone_size: few
cdr3_nt: TGTGCCACCAGTGATTCCGTCAAGGATGAGCAGTTCTTC
cdr3_aa: CATSDSVKDEQFF

d_call: TRBD1
v_call: TRBV7-9
j_call: TRBJ2-1
clone_size: NA
cdr3_nt: TGTGCCAGCAGCTCAAGAATTAAGGACAGGGCAGACGAGCAGTTCTTC
cdr3_aa: CASSSRIKDRADEQFF

d_call: NA
v_call: TRBV12-3/TRBV12-4
j_call: TRBJ2-3
clone_size: many
cdr3_nt: TGTGCCAGCACCCCACTAGGGGCGGGTACTAGCACAGATACGCAGTATTTT
cdr3_aa: CASTPLGAGTSTDTQYF

d_call: TRBD1
v_call: TRBV19
j_call: TRBJ2-3
clone_size: NA
cdr3_nt: TGTGCCAGTAGGAGGACAGGGTTTGAAGATACGCAGTATTTT
cdr3_aa: CASRRTGFEDTQYF

d_call: TRBD1
v_call: TRBV4-1
j_call: TRBJ1-2
clone_size: few
cdr3_nt: TGCGCCAGCAGCCAGGAGCCGGGACAGAACTATGGCTACACCTTC
cdr3_aa: CASSQEPGQNYGYTF

d_call: TRBD1
v_call: TRBV7-9
j_call: TRBJ2-6
clone_size: NA
cdr3_nt: TGTGCCAGCAGCCCAGGCATAGGGGGCGGTGGGGCCAACGTCCTGACTTTC
cdr3_aa: CASSPGIGGGGANVLTF

d_call: TRBD2
v_call: TRBV29-1
j_call: TRBJ2-1
clone_size: NA
cdr3_nt: TGCAGCTCCTGGACTAGCGGTTACAATGAGCAGTTCTTC
cdr3_aa: CSSWTSGYNEQFF

d_call: TRBD1
v_call: TRBV24-1
j_call: TRBJ2-2
clone_size: NA
cdr3_nt: TGTGCCACCAGTGACCCCAGGGGGCCCAACACCGGGGAGCTGTTTTTT
cdr3_aa: CATSDPRGPNTGELFF

d_call: NA
v_call: TRBV27
j_call: TRBJ2-3
clone_size: few
cdr3_nt: TGTGCCAGCAGTTTCTTCGACAGGATTAGCACAGATACGCAGTATTTT
cdr3_aa: CASSFFDRISTDTQYF

d_call: NA
v_call: TRBV7-9
j_call: TRBJ1-1
clone_size: many
cdr3_nt: TGTGCCAGCAGCCCCCCTCACACTGAAGCTTTCTTT
cdr3_aa: CASSPPHTEAFF

d_call: NA
v_call: TRBV9
j_call: TRBJ1-3
clone_size: many
cdr3_nt: TGTGCCAGCAGCCAAGGACAGGGAAACACCATATATTTT
cdr3_aa: CASSQGQGNTIYF

d_call: NA
v_call: TRBV6-2/TRBV6-3
j_call: TRBJ1-2
clone_size: NA
cdr3_nt: TGTGCCAGCAGTTACTCGAGCATCTATGGCTACACCTTC
cdr3_aa: CASSYSSIYGYTF

d_call: NA
v_call: TRBV12-3/TRBV12-4
j_call: TRBJ1-2
clone_size: many
cdr3_nt: TGTGCCAGCAGTCCACAGGGCAAATATGGCTACACCTTC
cdr3_aa: CASSPQGKYGYTF

d_call: TRBD2
v_call: TRBV6-1
j_call: TRBJ2-5
clone_size: NA
cdr3_nt: TGTGCCAGCAGTCCTGGACTAGCGGGAGTTTCGGAGACCCAGTACTTC
cdr3_aa: CASSPGLAGVSETQYF

d_call: NA
v_call: TRBV11-2
j_call: TRBJ2-1
clone_size: NA
cdr3_nt: TGTGCCAGCAGTATGGAGAACAATGAGCAGTTCTTC
cdr3_aa: CASSMENNEQFF

d_call: NA
v_call: TRBV3-1
j_call: TRBJ2-5
clone_size: many
cdr3_nt: TGTGCCAGCAGGCCCACAAACAGCGACGGGACCCAGTACTTC
cdr3_aa: CASRPTNSDGTQYF

d_call: NA
v_call: TRBV10-3
j_call: TRBJ2-1
clone_size: many
cdr3_nt: TGTGCCATCAGATACGGGGCGGGCAATGAGCAGTTCTTC
cdr3_aa: CAIRYGAGNEQFF

d_call: TRBD1
v_call: TRBV15
j_call: TRBJ1-2
clone_size: NA
cdr3_nt: TGTGCCACCAGCAGAGGTCGACAGGGTGACGATGGCTACACCTTC
cdr3_aa: CATSRGRQGDDGYTF

d_call: NA
v_call: TRBV29-1
j_call: TRBJ2-3
clone_size: NA
cdr3_nt: TGCAGCGTTGGGAGAGATATGGGAGATACGCAGTATTTT
cdr3_aa: CSVGRDMGDTQYF

d_call: TRBD2
v_call: TRBV12-3/TRBV12-4
j_call: TRBJ2-7
clone_size: few
cdr3_nt: TGTGCCAGCAGACCAGCGGGGAGATCCTACGAGCAGTACTTC
cdr3_aa: CASRPAGRSYEQYF

d_call: TRBD1
v_call: TRBV28
j_call: TRBJ1-4
clone_size: NA
cdr3_nt: TGTGCCAGCAAAGACAGGGCAGAAAAACTGTTTTTT
cdr3_aa: CASKDRAEKLFF

d_call: NA
v_call: TRBV12-3/TRBV12-4
j_call: TRBJ2-7
clone_size: many
cdr3_nt: TGTGCCAGCAGCCACAATAAGCGGACCTACGAGCAGTACTTC
cdr3_aa: CASSHNKRTYEQYF

d_call: NA
v_call: TRBV6-6
j_call: TRBJ2-2
clone_size: NA
cdr3_nt: TGTGCCAGCAGTTACGGTTTGGCCGGGGAGCTGTTTTTT
cdr3_aa: CASSYGLAGELFF